This is a list of T cell receptor beta chains from one sample in a study of cytomegalovirus exposure and HLA in healthy donors. Clones were sequenced by immunoSEQ multiplex PCR, and TCRdb holds only the in-frame ones, with some missing. The sample has about 150,000 clones, roughly three quarters seen once. Sequencing was done on a sample of PBMCs. The origin of the receptors is a man aged 25 to 40 in good health and CMV-seronegative. Each CDR3 is given with its conserved first and last residue. The D gene is left open where the match is weak. The size of a clone is reported for some rows only, either as once, few or many, or as a class for expanded clones.

NA	TRBV10-2	TRBD2	TRBJ2-3	TGCGCCAGCAGTGGAGCGGGGAGCACAGATACGCAGTATTTT	CASSGAGSTDTQYF
few	TRBV7-9	NA	TRBJ2-3	TGTGCCAGCAGCTTAGTTCCCTCAGATACGCAGTATTTT	CASSLVPSDTQYF
NA	TRBV29-1	NA	TRBJ1-1	TGCAGCGTTTTGACTGGACATAGGAACACTGAAGCTTTCTTT	CSVLTGHRNTEAFF
NA	TRBV18	NA	TRBJ1-1	TGTGCCAGCTCAATACTCCCTGCGAAGAGCACTGAAGCTTTCTTT	CASSILPAKSTEAFF
NA	TRBV10-3	TRBD2	TRBJ2-7	TGTGCCATCAGTGTCCAGCGGGAGGCGGGTGAGCAGTACTTC	CAISVQREAGEQYF
NA	TRBV18	NA	TRBJ1-4	TGTGCCAGCACCCCCCAAAGGGGAAACGAAAAACTGTTTTTT	CASTPQRGNEKLFF
NA	TRBV18	NA	TRBJ1-1	TGTGCCAGCTCACCCCCCAGTAAGAACACTGAAGCTTTCTTT	CASSPPSKNTEAFF
NA	TRBV5-4	NA	TRBJ2-3	TGTGCCAGCAGCTTGGTGGCCGGCACAGATACGCAGTATTTT	CASSLVAGTDTQYF
few	TRBV25-1	TRBD2	TRBJ2-1	TGTGCCAGCAGTGAATCCCGGCGGGAGGGCGGTATGGATGAGCAGTTCTTC	CASSESRREGGMDEQFF
NA	TRBV5-4	TRBD1	TRBJ1-3	TGTGCCAGCAGCGCCGACAGGGGCCGAGGAAACACCATATATTTT	CASSADRGRGNTIYF
NA	TRBV9	NA	TRBJ2-5	TGTGCCAGCAGCGTAAGTGAGGGCCCGTACCAAGAGACCCAGTACTTC	CASSVSEGPYQETQYF
NA	TRBV2	NA	TRBJ1-5	TGTGCCAGCAGTGAAACCCGGGGACAGCCCCAGCATTTT	CASSETRGQPQHF
NA	TRBV7-3	TRBD1	TRBJ1-2	TGTGCCAGCAGCCTACTCGGACAGGGGTATGGCTACACCTTC	CASSLLGQGYGYTF
NA	TRBV5-6	TRBD1	TRBJ2-7	TGTGCCAGCAGCTTGGACGGACAGGGGAGTCCCTACGAGCAGTACTTC	CASSLDGQGSPYEQYF
NA	TRBV5-5	TRBD1	TRBJ2-7	TGTGCCAGCAGCTTGGGACAGGGATCCTATGAGCAGTACTTC	CASSLGQGSYEQYF
NA	TRBV6-5	NA	TRBJ1-5	TGTGCCAGCAGTTACACCGGTGGTCAGCCCCAGCATTTT	CASSYTGGQPQHF
NA	TRBV7-6	TRBD2	TRBJ2-1	TGTGCCAGCAGCTTCTTGAGCAGCGGGAAGGGTAGTGAGCAGTTCTTC	CASSFLSSGKGSEQFF
few	TRBV18	TRBD1	TRBJ1-1	TGTGCCAGCTCACCGTTAGGGACAGGAGAAGCTTTCTTT	CASSPLGTGEAFF
NA	TRBV5-1	NA	TRBJ2-7	TGCGCCAGCAGCTTGGGCAGTAACTCCTACGAGCAGTACTTC	CASSLGSNSYEQYF
NA	TRBV9	NA	TRBJ2-5	TGTGCCAGCAGCGTAGCTCTTGCGGAGGGTGACCAAGAGACCCAGTACTTC	CASSVALAEGDQETQYF
NA	TRBV27	NA	TRBJ1-5	TGTGCCAGCAGACCACACAGGGATGGCAATCAGCCCCAGCATTTT	CASRPHRDGNQPQHF
NA	TRBV9	NA	TRBJ1-4	TGTGCCAGCAGCGTAAGCGGGACAACTAATGAAAAACTGTTTTTT	CASSVSGTTNEKLFF
NA	TRBV7-9	TRBD1	TRBJ1-5	TGTGCCAGCAGCCGCGGACAGGAAAATCAGCCCCAGCATTTT	CASSRGQENQPQHF
NA	TRBV27	TRBD2	TRBJ2-1	TGTGCCAGCAGTCCCTGGACTAGCGGGAGGGACAATGAGCAGTTCTTC	CASSPWTSGRDNEQFF
NA	TRBV18	NA	TRBJ1-4	TGTGCCAGCTCACCGTCCTCGGGGGGCGCGACGGGTAATGAAAAACTGTTTTTT	CASSPSSGGATGNEKLFF
NA	TRBV30	TRBD1	TRBJ2-7	TGTGCCTGGATTCCCCTGGGGACAGGGAGCTCCTACGAGCAGTACTTC	CAWIPLGTGSSYEQYF
NA	TRBV7-9	TRBD1	TRBJ2-2	TGTGCCAGCAGCTTGAGGGGGCGGCTCTCCGGGGAGCTGTTTTTT	CASSLRGRLSGELFF
NA	TRBV18	NA	TRBJ1-2	TGTGCCAGCTCACCGGACAGCCGTTATGGCTACACCTTC	CASSPDSRYGYTF
NA	TRBV11-2	TRBD2	TRBJ2-7	TGTGCCAGCAGCTTAGCGGGACTAGGGTACGAGCAGTACTTC	CASSLAGLGYEQYF
once	TRBV19	TRBD2	TRBJ2-7	TGTGCCAGTAGTATGTACCAGCGGGACGGAGAGCAGTACTTC	CASSMYQRDGEQYF
NA	TRBV6-1	NA	TRBJ2-7	TGTGCCAGCAGTGAAGCGTCCGGGACAACCTACGAGCAGTACTTC	CASSEASGTTYEQYF
few	TRBV5-4	TRBD1	TRBJ2-7	TGTGCCAGCAGCTTAGATCCGGGACAGGGGGCGAGGTACGAGCAGTACTTC	CASSLDPGQGARYEQYF
NA	TRBV2	NA	TRBJ2-7	TGTGCCAGCAGTGATTGGCTCTCCTACGAGCAGTACTTC	CASSDWLSYEQYF
NA	TRBV6-1	TRBD2	TRBJ2-7	TGTGCCAGCAGAGATTCCGGACTAGCGGTTTACGAGCAGTACTTC	CASRDSGLAVYEQYF
NA	TRBV4-1	TRBD1	TRBJ1-1	TGCGCCAGCAGCCAAGACACAGGGGGCTCAGCTTTCTTT	CASSQDTGGSAFF
NA	TRBV18	NA	TRBJ2-4	TGTGCCAGCTCACCAGTGGAGCGGGCGGGCAAAAACATTCAGTACTTC	CASSPVERAGKNIQYF
NA	TRBV5-4	TRBD2	TRBJ2-7	TGTGCCAGCAGCTCGAGCGGGAGAAGTCTGGGGAACTTC	CASSSSGRSLGNF
NA	TRBV7-6	NA	TRBJ2-7	TGTGCCAGCAGCTTAGGGAGGGTCTACTACGAGCAGTACTTC	CASSLGRVYYEQYF
NA	TRBV7-2	TRBD2	TRBJ2-5	TGTGCCAGCAGCTCCGGGAGGGGACAAGAGACCCAGTACTTC	CASSSGRGQETQYF
NA	TRBV7-6	TRBD1	TRBJ2-1	TGTGCCAGCAGCCTCGTCGACCGGGACAGGGTTCTGAATGAGCAGTTCTTC	CASSLVDRDRVLNEQFF
NA	TRBV27	NA	TRBJ1-1	TGTGCCAGCACCTTAAACCGACACCACACTGAAGCTTTCTTT	CASTLNRHHTEAFF
NA	TRBV21-1	NA	TRBJ2-7	TGTGCCAGCAGCCGAAAGAGGGAGGAGGGTTGCGAGCAGTACTTC	CASSRKREEGCEQYF
NA	TRBV27	NA	TRBJ1-2	TGTGCCAGCAGTTTATCCGGCGGGGGAAGCTATGGCTACACCTTC	CASSLSGGGSYGYTF
NA	TRBV9	NA	TRBJ2-1	TGTGCCAGCAGCGTAACAGTAAAGGGGGGGGCCGGGGATGAGCAGTTCTTC	CASSVTVKGGAGDEQFF
NA	TRBV4-2	TRBD2	TRBJ2-7	TGTGCCAGCAGCCAAGTTGGGGGAGGGTCCACCTACGAGCAGTACTTC	CASSQVGGGSTYEQYF
NA	TRBV19	NA	TRBJ1-2	TGTGCCAGTAGTATAGATCTAGGACAGAACTATGGCTACACCTTC	CASSIDLGQNYGYTF
NA	TRBV25-1	NA	TRBJ2-5	TGTGCCAGCAGTCCCTCGTTTGGAGACAGAGAAGAGACCCAGTACTTC	CASSPSFGDREETQYF
NA	TRBV30	NA	TRBJ1-2	TGTGCTCTCGGAGGGGTCTTGCATAACTATGGCTACACCTTC	CALGGVLHNYGYTF
once	TRBV30	NA	TRBJ2-1	TGTGCCTGGAGTGCCCAGGGAAATGAGCAGTTCTTC	CAWSAQGNEQFF
few	TRBV4-2	TRBD2	TRBJ2-5	TGTGCCAGCAGCCAAAGCTCGGGACTAGCGGGAGCAGAAGAGACCCAGTACTTC	CASSQSSGLAGAEETQYF
NA	TRBV6-5	NA	TRBJ2-7	TGTGCCAGCAGTCGCCGTAGCGCAAACGCCTACGAGCAGTACTTC	CASSRRSANAYEQYF
once	TRBV9	TRBD2	TRBJ2-1	TGTGCCAGCAGCGTGGGGGGGATACGCGCAATCGGGCACAATGAGCAGTTCTTC	CASSVGGIRAIGHNEQFF
NA	TRBV5-1	NA	TRBJ2-2	TGCGCCAGCAGGGTCGGCGGGGTGAACACCGGGGAGCTGTTTTTT	CASRVGGVNTGELFF
NA	TRBV9	NA	TRBJ2-7	TGTGCCAGCAGCGTAGATCGGGGAACCACCTACGAGCAGTACTTC	CASSVDRGTTYEQYF
NA	TRBV5-4	NA	TRBJ2-7	TGTGCCAGCAGCCCTTTCGCGACAGCTACCTACGAGCAGTACTTC	CASSPFATATYEQYF
NA	TRBV12-5	TRBD1	TRBJ2-7	TGTGCTAGTGGGCAACCGGGACAGAGATACGAGCAGTACTTC	CASGQPGQRYEQYF
few	TRBV5-5	NA	TRBJ2-7	TGTGCCAGCAGCTTGTTAGGGGGCGAGCAGTACTTC	CASSLLGGEQYF